This TCR beta chain was profiled in a study of early T cells in non-severe SARS-CoV-2 infection. Study-wide results and caveats: Anti-spike CD8 responses were favored by VDJdb matching, which missed private and CD4 specificities.

The TCR library protocol attached unique molecular identifiers to the individual cDNA molecules. A single record per CDR3 protein comes from TCRdb applying MiXCR to the 5' RACE reads. The table lists around 58,000 distinct CDR3 sequences, around 7.7% of them singletons. Between the trimmed V and J ends, which lost 4 bases and 0 bases, there was a span of 12 bases. Germline CDR1 and CDR2: SEHNR and FQNEAQ (reference sequence). The CDR3 has 16 amino acids. Many counts were recorded for this clonotype. Its antigen is still unknown. This clonotype was obtained from an adult who was a healthcare worker with PCR-confirmed SARS-CoV-2 infection or an uninfected control (not recorded which). This specimen was whole blood, taken at baseline. The V and J genes are TRBV7-9 and TRBJ2-2, with D perhaps being TRBD1 or TRBD2 (5 bases each). The CDR3 spells CASSWDGIANTGELFF. The CDR3 nucleotides read TGTGCCAGCAGCTGGGACGGCATCGCGAACACCGGGGAGCTGTTTTTT.